A single T cell receptor (beta chain) is shown here with its context. The entry originates in a study of human thymus T cells. This CDR3 region has 19 residues. V gave up 6 bases and J gave up 0 bases; unmatched junction bases: 17. Germline CDR1 reads MNHEY; CDR2 reads SMNVEV (reference sequence). Donors were healthy Finnish babies undergoing corrective operations for congenital heart defects. Produced via immunoSEQ multiplex PCR; TCRdb's table is partial and in-frame only. The table records some 40,000 clones, 94% of them present only once. The sample was blood. This chain uses TRBV27 with TRBJ2-1, with 7 positions matching TRBD2. The TCR sequence derives from a boy in the first two years of life with a congenital heart defect but otherwise immunologically healthy. The CDR3, as DNA: TGTGCCAGCAGGCCCGGGACTAAAGGGCCCCTAGGCTCCTACAATGAGCAGTTCTTC. This codes for CASRPGTKGPLGSYNEQFF.